Listed below are T cell receptor beta chains from one sample, sequenced in a study of OX40 agonist ivuxolimab in advanced cancers. Method: immunoSEQ multiplex PCR; TCRdb's copy keeps in-frame clones and lacks some. The top ten clones hold more than 0.45% of a sample with under 80,000 clones, approximately 85% of them seen once. The sample was CD4+ or CD8+ T cells sorted from blood, taken in a trial of the OX40 agonist ivuxolimab. These receptors came from an adult with an advanced solid tumor such as melanoma, head and neck, liver or kidney cancer. CDR3s include the opening cysteine and the closing phenylalanine or tryptophan. The D gene is left open where the match is weak. A row's size may be missing; if present it is once, few, many or a size class.

clone size,V gene,J gene,D gene,CDR3 protein,CDR3 DNA
-,TRBV6-5,TRBJ1-1,-,CASSYMWTTNTEAFF,TGTGCCAGCAGTTACATGTGGACAACGAACACTGAAGCTTTCTTT
-,TRBV2,TRBJ2-7,-,CASRAGTRSYEQYF,TGTGCCAGCAGGGCCGGGACACGGAGCTACGAGCAGTACTTC
-,TRBV7-8,TRBJ2-7,-,CASSFGRNYEQYF,TGTGCCAGCAGCTTCGGACGGAACTACGAGCAGTACTTC
-,TRBV5-8,TRBJ2-5,-,CASSLEGRANQETQYF,TGTGCCAGCAGCTTGGAAGGCAGGGCCAACCAAGAGACCCAGTACTTC
-,TRBV2,TRBJ2-1,-,CASGGGHRGNEQFF,TGTGCCAGCGGAGGGGGACATCGCGGGAATGAGCAGTTCTTC
-,TRBV2,TRBJ2-2,TRBD1,CASLGTANTGELFF,TGTGCCAGCCTGGGGACAGCAAACACCGGGGAGCTGTTTTTT
-,TRBV9,TRBJ2-2,TRBD1,CASSFEWTGNSPGELFF,TGTGCCAGCAGCTTCGAGTGGACAGGGAACTCACCAGGGGAGCTGTTTTTT
once,TRBV4-3,TRBJ2-1,-,CASSQEGQSNEQFF,TGCGCCAGCAGCCAAGAAGGGCAAAGCAATGAGCAGTTCTTC
-,TRBV6-1,TRBJ1-5,-,CASSGRGGGEGNQPQHF,TGTGCCAGCAGTGGGAGGGGGGGCGGAGAGGGCAATCAGCCCCAGCATTTT
-,TRBV6-6,TRBJ1-2,-,CASSYATDYNYGYTF,TGTGCCAGCAGTTACGCCACAGACTACAACTATGGCTACACCTTC
once,TRBV4-2,TRBJ2-1,TRBD2,CASSQAGLGNEQFF,TGTGCCAGCAGCCAAGCGGGACTAGGGAATGAGCAGTTCTTC
-,TRBV21-1,TRBJ1-2,-,CASSKSSISGRYGYTF,TGTGCCAGCAGCAAATCATCTATCTCAGGGCGCTATGGCTACACCTTC
-,TRBV5-1,TRBJ1-2,-,CASSLDVAGGYTF,TGCGCCAGCAGCCTGGACGTAGCGGGGGGCTACACCTTC
-,TRBV2,TRBJ2-7,TRBD2,CASSPLGGRLGEQYF,TGTGCCAGCAGTCCTCTCGGCGGGAGGCTGGGCGAGCAGTACTTC
-,TRBV7-2,TRBJ2-7,-,CASTTQEGNEQYF,TGTGCCAGCACCACCCAGGAGGGGAACGAGCAGTACTTC
-,TRBV19,TRBJ2-1,TRBD2,CASSIPTSGRAGEQFF,TGTGCCAGTAGTATCCCAACTAGCGGGAGGGCCGGGGAGCAGTTCTTC
few,TRBV6-5,TRBJ1-2,-,CASSYDGGYGYTF,TGTGCCAGCAGTTACGACGGCGGCTATGGCTACACCTTC
-,TRBV7-2,TRBJ1-4,-,CASSDSRGMAGEKLFF,TGTGCCAGCAGCGATAGTAGGGGAATGGCGGGTGAAAAACTGTTTTTT
-,TRBV10-1,TRBJ2-3,TRBD2,CASSRGEWDTQYF,TGCGCCAGCTCCCGGGGGGAGTGGGATACGCAGTATTTT
once,TRBV28,TRBJ1-5,-,CASRFANQPQHF,TGTGCCAGCAGGTTCGCAAATCAGCCCCAGCATTTT
-,TRBV11-2,TRBJ2-7,-,CASSPFRGLPEQYF,TGTGCCAGCAGCCCCTTCCGGGGCCTACCCGAGCAGTACTTC
-,TRBV18,TRBJ2-7,-,CASSPGTSPNEQYF,TGTGCCAGCTCACCCGGGACAAGCCCTAACGAGCAGTACTTC
-,TRBV2,TRBJ2-5,-,CASSPRAGETQYF,TGTGCCAGCAGCCCCAGGGCAGGGGAGACCCAGTACTTC
-,TRBV7-3,TRBJ1-3,-,CASSCHDRRSSGNTIYF,TGTGCCAGCAGCTGCCATGACAGAAGGTCCTCTGGAAACACCATATATTTT
-,TRBV2,TRBJ2-7,-,CASSVDSSYEQYF,TGTGCCAGCAGTGTTGACTCCTCCTACGAGCAGTACTTC
-,TRBV6-6,TRBJ1-2,-,CASSTTGFNYGYTF,TGTGCCAGCAGCACGACAGGTTTCAACTATGGCTACACCTTC
-,TRBV18,TRBJ1-2,TRBD1,CASSPGTEANYGYTF,TGTGCCAGCTCACCTGGGACAGAAGCTAACTATGGCTACACCTTC
once,TRBV2,TRBJ2-7,TRBD2,CASSEAGASGRMVDEQYF,TGTGCCAGCAGTGAAGCAGGTGCTAGCGGGAGGATGGTTGACGAGCAGTACTTC
-,TRBV9,TRBJ1-2,-,CASSALNRTYGYTF,TGTGCCAGCAGCGCGCTCAACAGGACCTATGGCTACACCTTC
-,TRBV7-2,TRBJ2-1,-,CASSLEASVGPFF,TGTGCCAGCAGCTTAGAGGCGTCCGTCGGGCCGTTCTTC
-,TRBV6-5,TRBJ1-5,-,CASSVGQYNQPQHF,TGTGCCAGCAGTGTCGGACAGTACAATCAGCCCCAGCATTTT
once,TRBV7-8,TRBJ1-5,TRBD1,CASSRDRGYQPQHF,TGTGCCAGCAGCCGGGACAGGGGGTATCAGCCCCAGCATTTT
-,TRBV18,TRBJ1-2,TRBD1,CASSEGQNYGYTF,TGTGCCAGCTCAGAGGGACAGAACTATGGCTACACCTTC
once,TRBV19,TRBJ1-6,-,CASSIRSRGGNSPLHF,TGTGCCAGTAGTATAAGATCTCGGGGCGGAAATTCACCCCTCCACTTT
-,TRBV5-8,TRBJ1-2,-,CASSPEGYYGYTF,TGTGCCAGCAGCCCGGAGGGATACTATGGCTACACCTTC
-,TRBV5-1,TRBJ1-2,-,CASSQTGPIYGYTF,TGCGCCAGCAGCCAAACGGGACCGATCTATGGCTACACCTTC
once,TRBV19,TRBJ1-1,-,CASLGPATGNTEAFF,TGTGCCAGCCTGGGCCCAGCGACGGGGAACACTGAAGCTTTCTTT
-,TRBV5-1,TRBJ2-6,-,CASSEGSSGANVLTF,TGCGCCAGCAGCGAGGGGAGCTCTGGGGCCAACGTCCTGACTTTC
few,TRBV6-5,TRBJ2-5,-,CASSYSLGETQYF,TGTGCCAGCAGTTACTCGTTGGGGGAGACCCAGTACTTC
-,TRBV5-1,TRBJ2-7,-,CASSLVVAGEQYF,TGCGCCAGCAGCTTGGTCGTGGCGGGGGAGCAGTACTTC
-,TRBV27,TRBJ1-1,-,CASSLKISGVEAFF,TGTGCCAGCAGTTTGAAGATTTCGGGGGTTGAAGCTTTCTTT
-,TRBV5-5,TRBJ1-4,-,CASGPGQTNEKLFF,TGTGCCAGCGGACCGGGACAAACTAATGAAAAACTGTTTTTT
-,TRBV28,TRBJ1-6,-,CASNDPANSPLHF,TGTGCCAGCAATGACCCCGCGAATTCACCCCTCCACTTT
-,TRBV30,TRBJ1-2,TRBD1,CAWSGPRDSSPNYGYTF,TGTGCCTGGAGTGGACCCAGGGACAGCAGCCCTAACTATGGCTACACCTTC
few,TRBV2,TRBJ1-1,-,CATLMRENTEAFF,TGTGCCACCCTTATGCGGGAGAACACTGAAGCTTTCTTT
-,TRBV4-1,TRBJ1-6,-,CASSQELPSGSPLHF,TGCGCCAGCAGCCAAGAACTCCCATCAGGGTCCCCCCTCCACTTT
few,TRBV7-9,TRBJ2-5,TRBD2,CASSPRLAGGQETQYF,TGTGCCAGCAGCCCCAGGTTAGCGGGGGGCCAAGAGACCCAGTACTTC
-,TRBV18,TRBJ2-3,-,CASSPAEDTQYF,TGTGCCAGCTCACCAGCCGAAGATACGCAGTATTTT
-,TRBV2,TRBJ1-4,-,CASKSGSNEKLFF,TGTGCCAGCAAATCTGGATCTAATGAAAAACTGTTTTTT
-,TRBV19,TRBJ2-7,-,CASSARGEQYF,TGTGCCAGTAGCGCTAGGGGCGAGCAGTACTTC
-,TRBV7-9,TRBJ2-2,-,CADARAGNTGELFF,TGTGCCGATGCGAGGGCAGGGAACACCGGGGAGCTGTTTTTT
-,TRBV27,TRBJ1-4,-,CASSLAGAGEKLFF,TGTGCCAGCAGTTTGGCAGGGGCGGGAGAAAAACTGTTTTTT
once,TRBV6-5,TRBJ1-6,-,CASSSTSSYNSPLHF,TGTGCCAGCAGCTCCACCAGCTCCTATAATTCACCCCTCCACTTT
-,TRBV5-1,TRBJ2-2,-,CASSGPDSDPHTGELFF,TGCGCCAGCAGCGGGCCCGACAGCGACCCCCACACCGGGGAGCTGTTTTTT
-,TRBV4-1,TRBJ2-1,TRBD2,CASSQVRGTSGRGEQFF,TGCGCCAGCAGCCAAGTGCGTGGGACTAGCGGGAGGGGTGAGCAGTTCTTC
-,TRBV7-6,TRBJ1-6,-,CASSRVPAGDYNSPLHF,TGTGCCAGCAGCCGGGTCCCCGCGGGGGACTATAATTCACCCCTCCACTTT
-,TRBV7-6,TRBJ1-2,-,CASSPLRAEGDLRGYTF,TGTGCCAGCAGCCCATTACGGGCCGAGGGGGATTTGCGTGGCTACACCTTC
-,TRBV6-1,TRBJ1-2,-,CASTETITNYGYTF,TGTGCCAGCACTGAGACAATCACCAACTATGGCTACACCTTC
-,TRBV6-6,TRBJ1-2,TRBD1,CASSYKGGSYGYTF,TGTGCCAGCAGTTATAAAGGGGGCTCCTATGGCTACACCTTC
-,TRBV5-1,TRBJ2-3,-,CASSLSVFRPRSTDTQYF,TGCGCCAGCAGCTTGAGCGTGTTTAGGCCAAGGAGCACAGATACGCAGTATTTT